This is a list of T cell receptor beta chains from one sample in a study of T cell repertoires in cytomegalovirus infection. Using its own MiXCR run on the reads, TCRdb lists one record per CDR3 protein. The sample shows 680,000 or so distinct CDR3 sequences, roughly a third of them seen only once. These receptors have no known antigen. Material: cultured PBMCs, obtained from culture after CMV antigen stimulation. The origin of the receptors is a human donor in good health (CMV status not recorded). Some clones in this sample may be carry-over from other donors' samples. Both conserved end residues are part of each CDR3. The D gene is left open where the match is weak. A clone size is listed for some rows: how often the clone was seen (once, few, many), or a class if it is expanded.

cdr3_length,v_call,d_call,clone_size,j_call,cdr3_aa,cdr3_nt
17,TRBV12-3/TRBV12-4,.,few,TRBJ2-7,CASTPLRGQKPSYEQYF,TGTGCCAGCACCCCACTACGAGGACAAAAACCGTCCTACGAGCAGTACTTC
13,TRBV25-1,.,.,TRBJ2-5,CASSDLAEETQYF,TGTGCCAGCAGTGATCTAGCAGAAGAGACCCAGTACTTC
14,TRBV7-2,.,.,TRBJ2-2,CASAEMGVSGELFF,TGTGCCAGCGCCGAGATGGGGGTTTCCGGGGAGCTGTTTTTT
15,TRBV7-2,.,few,TRBJ2-2,CASSLEGVYSGELFF,TGTGCCAGCAGCTTAGAAGGAGTTTATTCCGGGGAGCTGTTTTTT
11,TRBV16,.,.,TRBJ2-7,CASSQAHEQYF,TGTGCCAGCAGCCAAGCCCACGAGCAGTACTTC
14,TRBV27,.,.,TRBJ1-1,CASSLGGAVTEAFF,TGTGCCAGCAGTTTAGGGGGGGCAGTAACTGAAGCTTTCTTT
14,TRBV18,TRBD1,.,TRBJ1-1,CASSRTGFGTEAFF,TGTGCCAGCTCACGGACAGGTTTCGGCACTGAAGCTTTCTTT
17,TRBV4-1,.,.,TRBJ2-1,CASSQDPRLGSYNEQFF,TGCGCCAGCAGCCAAGATCCGCGATTAGGCTCCTACAATGAGCAGTTCTTC
15,TRBV5-5,.,.,TRBJ1-6,CASTPGMTYNSPLHF,TGTGCCAGCACCCCAGGGATGACCTATAATTCACCCCTCCACTTT
18,TRBV28,TRBD1,.,TRBJ1-3,CASRKGLPGQPLTNTIYF,TGTGCCAGCAGGAAGGGACTCCCGGGACAGCCCCTGACAAACACCATATATTTT
14,TRBV7-2,.,many,TRBJ2-2,CASKSSPTTGELFF,TGTGCCAGCAAGAGTAGCCCTACCACCGGGGAGCTGTTTTTT
17,TRBV27,.,.,TRBJ1-5,CASSLSGYGASNQPQHF,TGTGCCAGCAGTTTATCGGGGTATGGGGCGAGCAATCAGCCCCAGCATTTT
14,TRBV7-8,.,many,TRBJ2-7,CASSLRQEPGEQYF,TGTGCCAGCAGCTTACGACAGGAGCCGGGAGAGCAGTACTTC
14,TRBV7-2,.,few,TRBJ1-2,CASSYRGPQEGYTF,TGTGCCAGCAGCTACCGTGGTCCCCAGGAGGGCTACACCTTC
16,TRBV7-2,.,.,TRBJ2-1,CASSLGTQPPGDEQFF,TGTGCCAGCAGCTTAGGGACCCAGCCCCCTGGGGATGAGCAGTTCTTC
14,TRBV18,TRBD1,.,TRBJ2-7,CASSPYRGQYEQYF,TGTGCCAGCTCACCCTACAGGGGGCAATACGAGCAGTACTTC
15,TRBV4-1,.,few,TRBJ2-3,CASSQDGPGSDTQYF,TGCGCCAGCAGCCAAGATGGGCCAGGGTCCGATACGCAGTATTTT
16,TRBV28,.,.,TRBJ2-3,CASSSLKDGGTDTQYF,TGTGCCAGCAGTTCCCTGAAGGATGGTGGCACAGATACGCAGTATTTT
11,TRBV4-1,.,.,TRBJ2-7,CASSQGERQYF,TGCGCCAGCAGCCAAGGGGAGAGGCAGTACTTC
15,TRBV7-8,.,few,TRBJ2-2,CASSHLRGNTGELFF,TGTGCCAGCAGCCACTTGAGGGGGAACACCGGGGAGCTGTTTTTT
15,TRBV11-2,TRBD2,.,TRBJ2-5,CASRTSGGTRETQYF,TGTGCCAGCCGGACTAGCGGGGGAACCAGGGAGACCCAGTACTTC
15,TRBV5-6,.,.,TRBJ1-5,CASSLNALRNQPQHF,TGTGCCAGCAGCTTAAATGCGTTGCGCAATCAGCCCCAGCATTTT
14,TRBV12-3/TRBV12-4,.,.,TRBJ2-7,CASSWGPGTDRLNF,.
12,TRBV7-8,.,many,TRBJ1-5,CASSFGNQPQHF,TGTGCCAGCAGCTTTGGGAATCAGCCCCAGCATTTT
14,TRBV5-6,TRBD1,.,TRBJ1-5,CASSWQGGDQPQHF,TGTGCCAGCAGCTGGCAGGGGGGGGATCAGCCCCAGCATTTT